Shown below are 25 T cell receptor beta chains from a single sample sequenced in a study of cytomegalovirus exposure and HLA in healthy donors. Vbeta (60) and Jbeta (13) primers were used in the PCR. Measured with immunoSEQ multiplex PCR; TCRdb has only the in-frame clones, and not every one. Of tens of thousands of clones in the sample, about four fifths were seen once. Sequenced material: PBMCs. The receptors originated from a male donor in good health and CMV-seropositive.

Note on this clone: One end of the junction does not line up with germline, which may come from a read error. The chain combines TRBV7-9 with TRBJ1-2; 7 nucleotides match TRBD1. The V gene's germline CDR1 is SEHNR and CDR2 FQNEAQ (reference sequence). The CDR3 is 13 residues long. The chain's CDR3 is CSSSSWTGRGYTF. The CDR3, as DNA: TGTTCCAGCAGCTCCTGGACAGGCCGCGGCTACACCTTC.

The CDR3 nucleotides read TGCGCCAGCAGTCGATCGGGAGTGGAGAATGAGCAGTTCTTC. Its translation: CASSRSGVENEQFF. The J gene is TRBJ2-1, the V gene TRBV10-1; a possible D gene is TRBD2 (6 bases). Germline values: CDR1 WNHNN, CDR2 SYGVQD (reference sequence). V lost 5 bases and J lost 7, with 15 bases in between. This CDR3 contains 14 residues.

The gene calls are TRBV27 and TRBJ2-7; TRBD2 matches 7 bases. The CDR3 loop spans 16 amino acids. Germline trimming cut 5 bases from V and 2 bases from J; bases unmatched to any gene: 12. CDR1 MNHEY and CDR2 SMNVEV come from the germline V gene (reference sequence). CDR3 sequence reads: CASSAESGVATYEQYF. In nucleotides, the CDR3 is TGTGCCAGCAGTGCCGAAAGCGGGGTCGCTACCTACGAGCAGTACTTC.

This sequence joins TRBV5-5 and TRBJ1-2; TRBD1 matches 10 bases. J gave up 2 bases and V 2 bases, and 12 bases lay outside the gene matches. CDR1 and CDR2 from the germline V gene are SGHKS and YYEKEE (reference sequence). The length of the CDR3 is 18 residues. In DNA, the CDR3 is TGTGCCAGCAGCTTAATGCCGGGACAGGGGTCGGCAAACTATGGCTACACCTTC. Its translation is CASSLMPGQGSANYGYTF. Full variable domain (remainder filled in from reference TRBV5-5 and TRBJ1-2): DAGVTQSPTHLIKTRGQQVTLRCSPISGHKSVSWYQQVLGQGPQFIFQYYEKEERGRGNFPDRFSARQFPNYSSELNVNALLLGDSALYLCASSLMPGQGSANYGYTFGSGTRLTVV.

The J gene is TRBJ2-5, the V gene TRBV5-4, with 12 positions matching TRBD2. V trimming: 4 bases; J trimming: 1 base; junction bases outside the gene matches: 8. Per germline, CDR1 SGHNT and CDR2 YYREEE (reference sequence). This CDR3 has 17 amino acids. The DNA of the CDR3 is TGTGCCAGCAGCCCGGGACTAGCGGGCCCCGGCCAAGAGACCCAGTACTTC. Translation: CASSPGLAGPGQETQYF.

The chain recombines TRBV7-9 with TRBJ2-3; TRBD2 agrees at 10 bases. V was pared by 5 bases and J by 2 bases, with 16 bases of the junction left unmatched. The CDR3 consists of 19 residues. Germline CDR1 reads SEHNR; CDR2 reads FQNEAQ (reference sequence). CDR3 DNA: TGTGCCAGCAGCCCCCGAGGACTAGCGGAGGGCGTTAACACAGATACGCAGTATTTT. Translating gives CASSPRGLAEGVNTDTQYF. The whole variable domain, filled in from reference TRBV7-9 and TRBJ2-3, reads DTGVSQNPRHKITKRGQNVTFRCDPISEHNRLYWYRQTLGQGPEFLTYFQNEAQLEKSRLLSDRFSAERPKGSFSTLEIQRTEQGDSAMYLCASSPRGLAEGVNTDTQYFGPGTRLTVL.

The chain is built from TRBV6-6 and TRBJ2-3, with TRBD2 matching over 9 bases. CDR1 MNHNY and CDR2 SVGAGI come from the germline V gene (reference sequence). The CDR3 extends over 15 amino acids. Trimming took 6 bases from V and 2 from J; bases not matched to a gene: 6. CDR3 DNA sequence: TGTGCCAGCAGCCAGCGGGAGGTACACACAGATACGCAGTATTTT. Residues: CASSQREVHTDTQYF.

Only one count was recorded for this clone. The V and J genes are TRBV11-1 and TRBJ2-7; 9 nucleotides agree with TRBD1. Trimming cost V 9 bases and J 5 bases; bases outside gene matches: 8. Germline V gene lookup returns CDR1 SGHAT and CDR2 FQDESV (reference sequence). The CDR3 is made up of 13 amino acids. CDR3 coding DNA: TGTGCCAGAGAGAGGGACAGGGACCACGAGCAGTACTTC. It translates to CARERDRDHEQYF.

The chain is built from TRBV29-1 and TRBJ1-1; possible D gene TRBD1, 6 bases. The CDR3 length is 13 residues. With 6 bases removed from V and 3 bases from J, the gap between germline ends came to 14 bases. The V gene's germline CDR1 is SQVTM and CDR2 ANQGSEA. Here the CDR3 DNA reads TGCAGCGTCCACCCCGACAGGTACACTGAAGCTTTCTTT. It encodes CSVHPDRYTEAFF.

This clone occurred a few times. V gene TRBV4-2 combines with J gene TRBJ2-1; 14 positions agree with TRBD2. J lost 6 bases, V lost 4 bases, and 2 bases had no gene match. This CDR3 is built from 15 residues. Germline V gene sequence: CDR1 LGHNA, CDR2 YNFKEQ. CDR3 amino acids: CASSPTSGGANEQFF. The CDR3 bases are TGTGCCAGCAGCCCGACTAGCGGGGGGGCCAATGAGCAGTTCTTC.

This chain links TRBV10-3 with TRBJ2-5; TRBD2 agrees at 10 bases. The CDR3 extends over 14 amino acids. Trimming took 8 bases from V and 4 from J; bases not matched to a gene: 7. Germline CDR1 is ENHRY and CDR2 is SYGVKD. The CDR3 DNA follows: TGTGCCATCGGTATAGCGGGGGGTAGAGAGACCCAGTACTTC. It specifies CAIGIAGGRETQYF.

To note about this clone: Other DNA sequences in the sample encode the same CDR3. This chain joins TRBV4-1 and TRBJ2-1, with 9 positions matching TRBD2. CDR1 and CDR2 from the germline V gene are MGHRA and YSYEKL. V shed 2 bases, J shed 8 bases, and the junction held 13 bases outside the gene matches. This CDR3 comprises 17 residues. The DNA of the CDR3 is TGCGCCAGCAGCCAACACCCGGGACTAGCTAGGGGGGATGAGCAGTTCTTC. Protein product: CASSQHPGLARGDEQFF.

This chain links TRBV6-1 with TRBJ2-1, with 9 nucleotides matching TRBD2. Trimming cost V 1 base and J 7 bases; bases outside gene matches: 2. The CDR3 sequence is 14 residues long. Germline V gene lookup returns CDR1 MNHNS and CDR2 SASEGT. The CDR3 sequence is CASSEGSGRNEQFF. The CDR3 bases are TGTGCCAGCAGTGAAGGTAGCGGGAGAAATGAGCAGTTCTTC.

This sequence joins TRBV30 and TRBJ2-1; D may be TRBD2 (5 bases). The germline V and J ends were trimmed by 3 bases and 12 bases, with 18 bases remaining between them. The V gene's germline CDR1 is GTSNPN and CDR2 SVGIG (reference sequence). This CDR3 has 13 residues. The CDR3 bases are TGTGCCTGGAGCGTACGAGCGGTGGGTGGGCAGTTCTTC. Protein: CAWSVRAVGGQFF. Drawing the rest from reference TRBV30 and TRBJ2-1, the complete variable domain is SQTIHQWPATLVQPVGSPLSLECTVEGTSNPNLYWYRQAAGRGLQLLFYSVGIGQISSEVPQNLSASRPQDRQFILSSKKLLLSDSGFYLCAWSVRAVGGQFFGPGTRLTVL.

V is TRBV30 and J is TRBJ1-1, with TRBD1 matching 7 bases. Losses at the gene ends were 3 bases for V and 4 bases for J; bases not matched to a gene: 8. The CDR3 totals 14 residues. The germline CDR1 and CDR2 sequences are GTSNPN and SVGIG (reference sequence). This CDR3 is CAWSKGAQGTEAFF. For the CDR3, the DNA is TGTGCCTGGAGCAAGGGGGCGCAGGGCACTGAAGCTTTCTTT. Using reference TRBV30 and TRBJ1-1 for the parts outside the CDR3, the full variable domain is SQTIHQWPATLVQPVGSPLSLECTVEGTSNPNLYWYRQAAGRGLQLLFYSVGIGQISSEVPQNLSASRPQDRQFILSSKKLLLSDSGFYLCAWSKGAQGTEAFFGQGTRLTVV.

CDR3 residues: CASSPRQIDEQYF. The DNA of the CDR3 is TGTGCCAGCTCACCACGGCAGATCGACGAGCAGTACTTC. The chain is built from TRBV18 and TRBJ2-7; no reliable D call. CDR1 KGHSH and CDR2 LQKENI come from the germline V gene. The CDR3 runs 13 residues. The V gene lost 1 base and the J gene lost 5 bases, with 9 bases spanning the gap.

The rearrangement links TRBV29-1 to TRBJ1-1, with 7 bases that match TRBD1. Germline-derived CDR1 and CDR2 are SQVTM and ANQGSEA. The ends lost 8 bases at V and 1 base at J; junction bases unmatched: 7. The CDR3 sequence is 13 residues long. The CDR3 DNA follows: TGCAGCTCCTCGGGACAGCAGAACACTGAAGCTTTCTTT. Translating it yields CSSSGQQNTEAFF.

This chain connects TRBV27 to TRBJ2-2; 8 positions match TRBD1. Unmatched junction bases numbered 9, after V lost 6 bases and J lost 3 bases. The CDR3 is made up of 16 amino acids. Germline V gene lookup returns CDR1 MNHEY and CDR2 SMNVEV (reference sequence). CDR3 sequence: CASSPSGQGYTGELFF. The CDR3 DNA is TGTGCCAGCAGCCCGTCCGGACAGGGATACACCGGGGAGCTGTTTTTT.

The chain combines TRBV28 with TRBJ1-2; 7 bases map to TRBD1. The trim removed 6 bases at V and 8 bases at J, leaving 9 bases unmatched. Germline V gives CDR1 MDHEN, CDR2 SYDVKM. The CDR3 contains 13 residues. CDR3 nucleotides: TGTGCCAGCAGCGGAGGGGGCGGAAGGGGCTACACCTTC. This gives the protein CASSGGGGRGYTF.

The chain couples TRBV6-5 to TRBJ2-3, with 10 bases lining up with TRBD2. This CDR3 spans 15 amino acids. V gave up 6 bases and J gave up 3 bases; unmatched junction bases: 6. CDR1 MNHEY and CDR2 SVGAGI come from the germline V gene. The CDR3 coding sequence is TGTGCCAGCAGACCCAGGACTAGCGGAACAGATACGCAGTATTTT. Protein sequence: CASRPRTSGTDTQYF.

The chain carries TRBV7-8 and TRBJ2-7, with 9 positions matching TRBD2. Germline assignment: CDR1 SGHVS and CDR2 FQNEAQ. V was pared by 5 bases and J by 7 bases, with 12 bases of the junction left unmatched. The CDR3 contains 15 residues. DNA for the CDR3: TGTGCCAGCAGCAAGCTAGCGGGGACCCCTATGGAGCAGTACTTC. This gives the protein CASSKLAGTPMEQYF.

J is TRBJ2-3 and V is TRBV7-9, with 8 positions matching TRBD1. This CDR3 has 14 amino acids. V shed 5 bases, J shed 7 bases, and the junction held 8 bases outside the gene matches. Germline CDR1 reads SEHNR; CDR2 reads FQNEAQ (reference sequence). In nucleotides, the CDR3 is TGTGCCAGCAGCCTAGACAGGGGATTTTATACGCAGTATTTT. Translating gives CASSLDRGFYTQYF.

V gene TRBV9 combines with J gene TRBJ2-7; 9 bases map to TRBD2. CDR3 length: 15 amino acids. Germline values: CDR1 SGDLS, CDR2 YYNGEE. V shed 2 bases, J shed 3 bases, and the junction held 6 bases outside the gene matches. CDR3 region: CASSVGLAGHYEQYF. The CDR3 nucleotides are TGTGCCAGCAGCGTGGGGCTAGCGGGGCACTACGAGCAGTACTTC.

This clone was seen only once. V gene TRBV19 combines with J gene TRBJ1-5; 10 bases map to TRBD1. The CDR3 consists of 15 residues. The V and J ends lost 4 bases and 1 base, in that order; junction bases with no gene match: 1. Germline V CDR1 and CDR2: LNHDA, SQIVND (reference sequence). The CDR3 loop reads CASSRQGASNQPQHF. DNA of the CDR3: TGTGCCAGTAGTAGACAGGGGGCAAGCAATCAGCCCCAGCATTTT.

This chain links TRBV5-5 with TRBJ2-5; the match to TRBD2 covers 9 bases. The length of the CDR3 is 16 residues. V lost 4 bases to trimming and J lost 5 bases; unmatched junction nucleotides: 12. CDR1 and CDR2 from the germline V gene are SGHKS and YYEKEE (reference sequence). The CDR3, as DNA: TGTGCCAGCAGCCTGGAAGCGGGGGGATTAGGGGAGACCCAGTACTTC. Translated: CASSLEAGGLGETQYF.